This T cell receptor beta chain was captured by sequencing in a study of blood T cells in healthy people across ages. A second PCR, run for about 7 to 11 cycles, used a sample-barcoded 5' primer plus a J-beta primer mix. From each sample, at least 2.5 million paired-end reads containing CDR3 were obtained. TCRdb re-called the 5' RACE reads through MiXCR, storing one row per CDR3 protein. The sample carries under 2 million distinct CDR3 sequences, about 35% recorded once. Donors ranged from roughly 6 to 90 years old and were healthy Caucasians in Russia. Isolated per sample were at least 6 million PBMCs. Sequenced sample: blood. The clonotype was recovered from a woman aged 25-40 years in good health.

In DNA form, the CDR3 reads TGTGCCAGCAGCTTAGCAGGACTCTCGGGCAGTTCCTACGAGCAGTACTTC. This sequence encodes CASSLAGLSGSSYEQYF. The chain is built from TRBV7-6 and TRBJ2-7; tentative D call: TRBD2 (5 bases). The CDR3 sequence is 17 residues long. V was pared by 0 bases and J by 1 base, with 16 bases between. CDR1 is SGHVS and CDR2 is FNYEAQ in the germline V gene.